This T cell receptor (beta chain) comes out of a study of T cells after yellow fever vaccination. V was pared by 4 bases and J by 5 bases, with 4 bases of the junction left unmatched. Germline V gene sequence: CDR1 SGHTA, CDR2 FQGNSA. CDR3 size: 13 residues. TCRdb used MiXCR to reprocess the 5' RACE reads, holding one entry per CDR3 protein. The data hold around 340,000 distinct CDR3 sequences, with around 13% observed a single time. The receptor's source is a young man who received the YFV17D yellow fever vaccine. The sample consisted of CD4+ T cells sorted from PBMCs, taken 15 days after the yellow fever booster vaccination. The chain carries TRBV7-2 and TRBJ2-5; 7 nucleotides align to TRBD1. CDR3 sequence: CASSWDSTETQYF. DNA of the CDR3: TGTGCCAGCAGCTGGGACAGTACGGAGACCCAGTACTTC.